Shown below are 5 T cell receptor beta chains from a single sample sequenced in a study of tumor and adjacent non-tumor tissue in lung cancer. No cell sorting was done before RNA was extracted from the tissue. The library came from three nested PCR rounds adapted from ARM-PCR protocols. TCRdb independently ran MiXCR on the multiplex PCR reads; one entry per CDR3 protein. The data show around 99,000 distinct CDR3 sequences, around 75% seen once. The sequenced sample was lung tumor tissue. These receptors all stem from a woman aged 55-70 years with non-small cell lung cancer.

In regard to this clonotype: Mismatch with germline at one junction end may stem from a read error. CDR3 bases: TGCAATGCTAGAAGACAGGGAGGTGGCTATACCTTC. It specifies CNARRQGGGYTF. The chain carries TRBV20-1 and TRBJ1-2, with TRBD1 matching 7 bases. Germline V gene data show CDR1 as DFQATT and CDR2 as SNEGSKA (reference sequence). This CDR3 is built from 12 residues.

V gene TRBV11-2 combines with J gene TRBJ2-1; D may be TRBD2 (7 bases). The tail of the sequence fits TRBJ2-7 better, so the J call may be wrong. From germline, CDR1 is SGHAT and CDR2 FQNNGV. The CDR3 is 17 residues long. The CDR3 bases are TGTGCCAGCAGCCCCCTCTTAAGGGGGGGACACTACAATGAGCAGTACTTC. It is translated as CASSPLLRGGHYNEQYF.

As DNA, the CDR3 is TGTACCAACAGCGTCGAGGGACACGAGCAGTACTTC. The encoded protein is CTNSVEGHEQYF. The chain joins TRBV11-3 to TRBJ2-7; D may be TRBD1 or TRBD2 (5 bases each). Looked up from germline, CDR1 is SGHNT and CDR2 is YENEEA. The CDR3 runs to 12 residues.

In regard to this clonotype: An end of the junction does not agree with germline; a read error may underlie this. The J gene is TRBJ1-1, the V gene TRBV12-3 or TRBV12-4; TRBD1 matches at 7 bases. This CDR3 is 14 amino acids long. The CDR3 DNA reads TGTGCCAGCTTCAACAGGGGAATAAACACTGAAGTTTTCTTT. Encoded protein: CASFNRGINTEVFF.

About this clonotype itself: A much larger clone lies a single base off, so this may be a read error. The chain uses TRBV20-1 and TRBJ2-5; TRBD2 agrees at 8 bases. The trim removed 5 bases at V and 4 bases at J, leaving 15 bases unmatched. CDR1 is DFQATT, CDR2 SNEGSKA, per germline (reference sequence). This CDR3 has 16 residues. This chain's CDR3 is CSAPDSTGGAGETQYF. CDR3 nucleotides: TGCAGTGCTCCAGACTCGACCGGGGGGGCCGGAGAGACCCAGTACTTC.